This T cell receptor (beta chain) was sequenced in a study of T cell responses to AZD1222 COVID-19 vaccine. Study results and limitations: Donors in the cohort were predominantly white British and more often female, and clonal diversity was possibly underestimated.

CDR3 size: 12 residues. V dropped 3 bases and J dropped 0 bases, with 5 bases sitting between them. In germline, CDR1 is GTSNPN, CDR2 SVGIG (reference sequence). A note on this clone: Its antigen is unknown.

The data were produced by immunoSEQ multiplex PCR, yet TCRdb's version contains in-frame clones alone and is incomplete. Here the sample spans roughly 180,000 clones, about 89% being singletons. Researchers grouped second doses given at about 4 or about 12 weeks into one pool. V usage is TRBV30 and J usage is TRBJ1-1; D gene unclear. The sequences come from peripheral blood, collected 28 days after the second AZD1222 dose. This TCR came from an adult who received the AZD1222 COVID-19 vaccine. CDR3 bases: TGTGCCTGGAGCTCCATGAACACTGAAGCTTTCTTT. Amino acid sequence: CAWSSMNTEAFF.